This section outlines one T cell receptor (beta chain) sequence together with its context. Its antigen target is currently unknown. No clone much larger than this one lies a single base away; base qualities are absent. These data belong to a study of T cell responses to AZD1222 COVID-19 vaccine (dated by TCRdb to 2020 to 2022). About the investigation overall: AZD1222 recipients given second doses at about 4 weeks or at about 12 weeks were pooled, since spike-specific TCR depth and breadth were not found to differ between the two schedules. A total of under 250 trial participants underwent TCR sequencing, of whom nearly 210 had received two doses of AZD1222 and about 25 had received two doses of the MenACWY control vaccine. Trial participants were enrolled by age into subgroups of 18-55, 56-69 and 70-plus years, and approximately 150, 30 and 60 TCR-sequenced participants, respectively, were included in these subgroups. Broad study findings and their caveats: Vaccine-associated CD4 TCRs spanned the whole spike protein, with dominant responses in regions 160-218 and 743-854. Nearly half of unique spike-specific TCRs reportedly recognized epitopes outside regions mutated in the B.1.351 and B.1.1.7 variants. No day 14 peak-response samples were available, so repertoires were characterized only after the peak T cell response. Participants were mostly white British and included more females than males, and it was suggested by the authors that clonal diversity may have been underestimated. After two AZD1222 doses, spike-specific TCR breadth and depth were significantly higher than at day 0 and than in MenACWY recipients. Conclusions about previously exposed vaccinees are limited because only five or six AZD1222 recipients were SARS-CoV-2 seropositive at baseline. The 56-69-year group was small, and its depth increase did not reach significance, likely because of low power.

The time point label on this specimen signifies: baseline before first vaccination. The vaccinee samples were drawn from two UK trials, COV001 and COV002, one of which was a single-blind randomized controlled phase 2/3 trial testing AZD1222 (ChAdOx1 nCoV-19) in healthy adults. For TCRbeta chain sequencing, PBMC samples were collected from trial participants at day 0 and at day 28 after the second dose. The CDR3 regions of human TCRbeta chains were analyzed by immunosequencing. The original pipeline was this. TCRs in the repertoires were matched against a reference library of SARS-CoV-2-specific TCRs that had been generated with the MIRA antigen-specificity platform. Breadth meant the fraction of unique TCRs that were SARS-CoV-2-associated, whereas depth meant the fraction of total T cells that were SARS-CoV-2-associated. Using the MIRA data, each spike-specific TCR was assigned both to the spike region to which the TCR was reactive and to a CD4 or CD8 class. Log10-transformed breadth and depth values were compared by one-way ANOVA with Sidak's multiple comparisons tests. TCRdb retrieved this table from immuneACCESS and kept in-frame rearrangements only. Not all clones are present; in checked studies, unresolved V genes account for under half, and no reason is known for the remainder. V, J and clone size derive from that table, while D and trimming were established from the DNA sequence. The sample includes fewer than 200,000 clones, with roughly 92% observed a single time. The ten top clones hold about 1.6% of the sample.

After removal of 2 bases from V and 1 base from J, the junction retains 2 bases not matched to a gene. The CDR3 measures 16 amino acids from cysteine to phenylalanine. The DNA shown is the 48-base CDR3, in frame from base 1. From a lookup of the germline V gene (reference sequence), CDR1 and CDR2 are LGHDT and YNNKEL. The rearranged chain carries TRBV3-1 (or the pseudogene TRBV3-2) and TRBJ2-7, and 13 junctional nucleotides match TRBD2. Sequenced material: peripheral blood, taken on day 0 of AZD1222 vaccination. The origin of this receptor is an adult in good health. The sequenced DNA is TGTGCCAGCAGCCAATCGGGACTAGCGGGATCCTACGAGCAGTACTTC. Its coded protein is CASSQSGLAGSYEQYF.